This paragraph covers one T cell receptor (beta chain) sequence. What it recognizes is unknown. The sample belongs to a study of immune evolution from preneoplasia to lung adenocarcinoma. Patients had resection in Japan or China between about 2013 and 2017. Each case's diagnosis was confirmed by two pathologists on H&E. The CDR3 consists of 15 residues. V lost 6 bases and J lost 3; bases outside the gene matches: 10. In germline, CDR1 is SNHLY, CDR2 FYNNEI. The repertoire was sequenced with immunoSEQ multiplex PCR; TCRdb's copy has only in-frame clones and lacks some. The data hold 4,200 or so clones, with roughly 84% observed a single time. Study-wide results and caveats: Top clone share appeared to fall from AAH through AIS, MIA, adenocarcinoma. Later-stage lesions seemingly showed higher T cell density and diversity than normal lung.

The sequenced sample was FFPE normal lung tissue adjacent to the tumor. The receptor was isolated from a person between 50 and 69 years old with lung adenocarcinoma. The chain links TRBV2 to TRBJ2-7; 8 bases agree with TRBD1. The CDR3 loop is CASSVTGTGNYEQYF. In nucleotides, the CDR3 is TGTGCCAGCAGCGTTACCGGGACAGGTAACTACGAGCAGTACTTC.